This section outlines one TCR beta chain sequence together with its context. No antigen is known for it. Assay version v3.0 of immunoSEQ was used, and it was run at survey level. The protocol was immunoSEQ multiplex PCR, while the TCRdb copy is restricted to in-frame clones and leaves out a portion. The sample records about 20,000 clones, approximately 80% being singletons. The entry originates in a study of long-term antiretroviral therapy in people with HIV. Whole-study findings and limits: Diversity increased after ART yet remained lower than in transplant donor controls. Within the repertoire, clones expanded before ART were dominant at all time points.

The receptor's source is a woman aged 40-49 years with HIV. The sequenced sample was unsorted PBMCs, obtained 1.2 years after starting antiretroviral therapy.

In DNA form, the CDR3 reads TGTGCCAGCAGAGTTGTAGGCAACTATGGCTACACCTTC. Its translation is CASRVVGNYGYTF. The gene calls are TRBV28 and TRBJ1-2; unclear D gene. Per germline, CDR1 MDHEN and CDR2 SYDVKM. This CDR3 spans 13 amino acids. Trimming stripped 6 bases from V and 2 bases from J, with 10 bases between.